These T cell receptor beta chains were read from a single sample in a study of blood T cell repertoires in COVID-19. Assay: immunoSEQ multiplex PCR; the TCRdb copy retains only in-frame clones and omits some. Among approximately 210,000 clones, over 80% were seen once, and the ten largest hold 2.5% to 3%. The sequencing input was peripheral blood. The receptors come from a woman aged 65 to 85 with active or convalescent COVID-19. The CDR3 runs from the conserved cysteine through the conserved F or W. The D gene is left open where the match is weak. Clone size appears in some rows only: once, few, many, or a class for an expanded clone.

D gene: TRBD2
clone size: -
V gene: TRBV4-1
J gene: TRBJ2-3
CDR3 length: 13
CDR3 DNA: TGCGCCAGCAGCCAAGGGCCCCTAGCGGTACAGTATTTT
CDR3 protein: CASSQGPLAVQYF

D gene: -
clone size: -
V gene: TRBV29-1
J gene: TRBJ1-1
CDR3 length: 13
CDR3 DNA: TGCAGCGTTGAATTCGACAGCCGTACTGAAGCTTTCTTT
CDR3 protein: CSVEFDSRTEAFF

D gene: -
clone size: -
V gene: TRBV21-1
J gene: TRBJ2-7
CDR3 length: 20
CDR3 DNA: TGTGCCAGCAGCCAAAGGGGTGTGGGCGGTTTCGTTTCCGAAAGAAAAGAGCAGTACTTC
CDR3 protein: CASSQRGVGGFVSERKEQYF

D gene: TRBD1
clone size: -
V gene: TRBV12-3/TRBV12-4
J gene: TRBJ1-5
CDR3 length: 13
CDR3 DNA: TGTGCCAGTGCCGACAGGGTAGGACAGCCCCAGCATTTT
CDR3 protein: CASADRVGQPQHF

D gene: -
clone size: -
V gene: TRBV11-2
J gene: TRBJ1-1
CDR3 length: 12
CDR3 DNA: TGTGCCAGCAGTCTTCTCAACACTGAAGCTTTCTTT
CDR3 protein: CASSLLNTEAFF

D gene: -
clone size: -
V gene: TRBV5-1
J gene: TRBJ1-2
CDR3 length: 15
CDR3 DNA: TGCGCCAGCAGCTTGGGTCCGGGGTCAAACTATGGCTACACCTTC
CDR3 protein: CASSLGPGSNYGYTF

D gene: TRBD2
clone size: -
V gene: TRBV5-1
J gene: TRBJ2-3
CDR3 length: 20
CDR3 DNA: TGCGCCAGCAGCTTGGCGGGGACTAGCGGGGGACCGGGGAGCACAGATACGCAGTATTTT
CDR3 protein: CASSLAGTSGGPGSTDTQYF

D gene: -
clone size: -
V gene: TRBV18
J gene: TRBJ2-3
CDR3 length: 13
CDR3 DNA: TGTGCCAGCTCACCACCTGCGCGGGGTCCGCAGTATTTT
CDR3 protein: CASSPPARGPQYF

D gene: TRBD1
clone size: few
V gene: TRBV19
J gene: TRBJ1-2
CDR3 length: 15
CDR3 DNA: TGTGCCAGTAGTATAACCTCTCGGGACAGGGATGGCTACACCTTC
CDR3 protein: CASSITSRDRDGYTF

D gene: -
clone size: -
V gene: TRBV30
J gene: TRBJ1-2
CDR3 length: 11
CDR3 DNA: TGTGCCTGGGGCAGGATCTATGGCTACACCTTC
CDR3 protein: CAWGRIYGYTF

D gene: TRBD2
clone size: -
V gene: TRBV4-2
J gene: TRBJ2-1
CDR3 length: 18
CDR3 DNA: TGTGCCAGCAGCCAAGACGAGGCGGGGGGGTCTCTGGGAAATGAGCAGTTCTTC
CDR3 protein: CASSQDEAGGSLGNEQFF

D gene: -
clone size: few
V gene: TRBV27
J gene: TRBJ1-5
CDR3 length: 15
CDR3 DNA: TGTGCCAGCAGTTTAATTCAGGGGATCAATCAGCCCCAGCATTTT
CDR3 protein: CASSLIQGINQPQHF

D gene: -
clone size: -
V gene: TRBV2
J gene: TRBJ1-3
CDR3 length: 13
CDR3 DNA: TGTGCCAGCCACCACCGGGAGGGAAACACCATATATTTT
CDR3 protein: CASHHREGNTIYF

D gene: TRBD1
clone size: -
V gene: TRBV29-1
J gene: TRBJ2-1
CDR3 length: 13
CDR3 DNA: TGCAGCGTTGGCCAGGGGGTAGGAAATGAGCAGTTCTTC
CDR3 protein: CSVGQGVGNEQFF

D gene: -
clone size: -
V gene: TRBV7-8
J gene: TRBJ1-5
CDR3 length: 14
CDR3 DNA: TGTGCCAGCAGCCCGGACAGCTTTAATCAGCCCCAGCATTTT
CDR3 protein: CASSPDSFNQPQHF

D gene: TRBD1
clone size: once
V gene: TRBV3-1/TRBV3-2
J gene: TRBJ1-1
CDR3 length: 14
CDR3 DNA: TGTGCCAGCAGCCAAGACGACAGGGGGCCAGGAGCTTTCTTT
CDR3 protein: CASSQDDRGPGAFF

D gene: TRBD1
clone size: -
V gene: TRBV5-4
J gene: TRBJ2-6
CDR3 length: 18
CDR3 DNA: TGTGCCAGCAGCCACGGCCGGGACAGAGTTTCTGGGGCCAACGTCCTGACTTTC
CDR3 protein: CASSHGRDRVSGANVLTF

D gene: TRBD2
clone size: -
V gene: TRBV7-6
J gene: TRBJ2-5
CDR3 length: 18
CDR3 DNA: TGTGCCAGCAGCTTACGACTAGCGGGGGGCCTAGGGGGAGAGACCCAGTACTTC
CDR3 protein: CASSLRLAGGLGGETQYF

D gene: -
clone size: -
V gene: TRBV29-1
J gene: TRBJ2-3
CDR3 length: 14
CDR3 DNA: TGCAGCGTTGAAGAGTGGCAGGCGGGAGATACGCAGTATTTT
CDR3 protein: CSVEEWQAGDTQYF

D gene: -
clone size: -
V gene: TRBV7-9
J gene: TRBJ2-1
CDR3 length: 12
CDR3 DNA: TGTGCCAGCAGCCCGGTCGGGTTGGGTCAGTTCTTC
CDR3 protein: CASSPVGLGQFF

D gene: TRBD1
clone size: -
V gene: TRBV28
J gene: TRBJ1-5
CDR3 length: 15
CDR3 DNA: TGTGCCAGCAGGACAGGGGGGGTTAGCAATCAGCCCCAGCATTTT
CDR3 protein: CASRTGGVSNQPQHF

D gene: -
clone size: -
V gene: TRBV19
J gene: TRBJ1-2
CDR3 length: 16
CDR3 DNA: TGTGCCAGTAGTCCACAAAGGGACACCACCCGCTATGGCTACACCTTC
CDR3 protein: CASSPQRDTTRYGYTF

D gene: -
clone size: once
V gene: TRBV7-2
J gene: TRBJ2-3
CDR3 length: 17
CDR3 DNA: TGTGCCAGCAGCTTAGTAGGCGGGGGCCTCCTCACAGATACGCAGTATTTT
CDR3 protein: CASSLVGGGLLTDTQYF

D gene: -
clone size: -
V gene: TRBV20-1
J gene: TRBJ2-7
CDR3 length: 10
CDR3 DNA: TGCAGGGTTAAGCCCTACGAGCAGTACTTC
CDR3 protein: CRVKPYEQYF

D gene: TRBD1
clone size: -
V gene: TRBV5-1
J gene: TRBJ1-5
CDR3 length: 15
CDR3 DNA: TGCGCCAGCAGCCGCGACAGGGTCCCAAATCAGCCCCAGCATTTT
CDR3 protein: CASSRDRVPNQPQHF

D gene: -
clone size: -
V gene: TRBV27
J gene: TRBJ2-3
CDR3 length: 13
CDR3 DNA: TGTGCCAGCAGTTTATGGGCGCCAGATACGCAGTATTTT
CDR3 protein: CASSLWAPDTQYF

D gene: -
clone size: -
V gene: TRBV7-9
J gene: TRBJ1-2
CDR3 length: 16
CDR3 DNA: TGTGCCAGCAGCTTTTTCCCTCGGGGGACGGCCTATGGCTACACCTTC
CDR3 protein: CASSFFPRGTAYGYTF

D gene: TRBD1
clone size: few
V gene: TRBV27
J gene: TRBJ1-5
CDR3 length: 15
CDR3 DNA: TGTGCCAGCAGTGGACAGGGGAACAGCAATCAGCCCCAGCATTTT
CDR3 protein: CASSGQGNSNQPQHF

D gene: -
clone size: once
V gene: TRBV5-1
J gene: TRBJ1-1
CDR3 length: 14
CDR3 DNA: TGCGCCAGCAGCGCGGACACAGGGACCACTGAAGCTTTCTTT
CDR3 protein: CASSADTGTTEAFF

D gene: TRBD1
clone size: -
V gene: TRBV9
J gene: TRBJ1-6
CDR3 length: 15
CDR3 DNA: TGTGCCAGCAGCGTAGGGGGGACAGGGGGTTCACCCCTCCACTTT
CDR3 protein: CASSVGGTGGSPLHF

D gene: -
clone size: once
V gene: TRBV5-1
J gene: TRBJ1-3
CDR3 length: 14
CDR3 DNA: TGCGCCAGCCGCCAGACTGTTTCTGGAAACACCATATATTTT
CDR3 protein: CASRQTVSGNTIYF

D gene: TRBD2
clone size: -
V gene: TRBV15
J gene: TRBJ2-3
CDR3 length: 15
CDR3 DNA: TGTGCCACCAGCAGAGGGCAGCGGGGAACAGATACGCAGTATTTT
CDR3 protein: CATSRGQRGTDTQYF

D gene: -
clone size: -
V gene: TRBV13
J gene: TRBJ1-5
CDR3 length: 13
CDR3 DNA: TGTGCCAGCAGCCTGGGACACCAGCAGCCCCAGCATTTT
CDR3 protein: CASSLGHQQPQHF

D gene: -
clone size: -
V gene: TRBV15
J gene: TRBJ2-7
CDR3 length: 14
CDR3 DNA: TGTGCCACCAGCAGAGATACCGCCCGCTCCATAACAAACTTC
CDR3 protein: CATSRDTARSITNF

D gene: -
clone size: -
V gene: TRBV5-1
J gene: TRBJ2-7
CDR3 length: 14
CDR3 DNA: TGCGCCAGTCGACAACATCCTCCGGCAAACGAGCAGTACTTC
CDR3 protein: CASRQHPPANEQYF

D gene: TRBD1
clone size: -
V gene: TRBV28
J gene: TRBJ1-2
CDR3 length: 12
CDR3 DNA: TGTGCCAGCAGCTCGACAGGGGGTGGCTACACCTTC
CDR3 protein: CASSSTGGGYTF

D gene: -
clone size: -
V gene: TRBV9
J gene: TRBJ2-5
CDR3 length: 13
CDR3 DNA: TGTGCCAGCAGCGTAGAGGAGTGGGAGACCCAGTACTTC
CDR3 protein: CASSVEEWETQYF